Presented here are 21 T cell receptor beta chains from one specimen sequenced in a study of blood T cells in healthy people across ages. The second PCR ran roughly 7 to 11 cycles with a sample-barcoded 5' primer and J-beta primers. A single record per CDR3 protein comes from TCRdb applying MiXCR to the 5' RACE reads. The sample consists of about 1.7 million distinct CDR3 sequences, about 28% of them appearing once. The sequencing sample was made of blood. The origin of the receptors is a woman between 25 and 40 years old in good health.

This clonotype was observed at least ten times. This chain links TRBV5-1 with TRBJ1-6, with TRBD1 matching 9 bases. The CDR3 extends over 15 amino acids. With V trimmed by 4 bases and J by 7 bases, 6 bases remained unmatched. The germline gives CDR1 SGHRS, CDR2 YFSETQ. The CDR3 here is CASSAWTGVNSPLHF. Here the CDR3 DNA reads TGCGCCAGCAGCGCTTGGACAGGGGTAAATTCACCCCTCCACTTT.

This clonotype was counted only a few times. The V and J genes are TRBV3-1 and TRBJ1-5; possibly TRBD1 for D (6 bases). The CDR3 spans 16 residues. V was cut by 5 bases and J by 1 base, with 15 bases left in between. Germline V lookup: CDR1 LGHDT, CDR2 YNNKEL (reference sequence). Here the CDR3 DNA reads TGTGCCAGCAGCATGGATACAGGGACAAGCAATCAGCCCCAGCATTTT. This encodes CASSMDTGTSNQPQHF.

This chain uses TRBV5-1 with TRBJ2-1; TRBD2 agrees at 7 bases. The J segment lost 7 bases and the V segment lost 0 bases, leaving 7 bases of the junction unmatched. Germline V CDR1 and CDR2: SGHRS, YFSETQ. The CDR3 has 15 amino acids. The CDR3 DNA reads as TGCGCCAGCAGCTTGGGTCGGGAGGCCGGGAATGAGCAGTTCTTC. It specifies CASSLGREAGNEQFF.

This clonotype was counted a few times. The chain couples TRBV7-9 to TRBJ1-4; D not resolved. V lost 1 base, J lost 7 bases, and 13 bases lay in between. The CDR3 has 15 amino acids. Germline lookup yields CDR1 SEHNR and CDR2 FQNEAQ (reference sequence). Written as DNA, the CDR3 is TGTGCCAGCAGCTTAGATCGAACAGCTCTTGAAAAACTGTTTTTT. It translates to CASSLDRTALEKLFF.

The chain couples TRBV3-1 to TRBJ2-1; no definite D call. Germline CDR1 and CDR2: LGHDT and YNNKEL (reference sequence). Trimming stripped 0 bases from V and 9 bases from J, with 9 bases between. This CDR3 comprises 13 residues. In DNA, the CDR3 is TGTGCCAGCAGCCAAGATAGACCCGGTGAGCAGTTCTTC. Its protein is CASSQDRPGEQFF.

This chain uses TRBV25-1 with TRBJ2-4; TRBD2 aligns across 10 bases. There are 16 residues in the CDR3. V was pared by 3 bases and J by 2 bases, with 4 bases of the junction left unmatched. Germline CDR1 reads MGHDK; CDR2 reads SYGVNS. CDR3 amino acids: CASSDEAGGPKNIQYF. CDR3 coding DNA: TGTGCCAGCAGTGACGAAGCGGGGGGGCCCAAAAACATTCAGTACTTC.

About this clonotype itself: The junction departs from germline at one end; a sequencing error may be responsible. The rearrangement links TRBV11-2 to TRBJ2-3, with D possibly TRBD1 on 6 matching bases. Germline lookup yields CDR1 SGHAT and CDR2 FQNNGV. There are 17 residues in the CDR3. This CDR3 reads CAISPGAEQLSTDTQYF. The CDR3 DNA follows: TGTGCCATCAGCCCAGGGGCGGAGCAGCTTAGCACAGATACGCAGTATTTT.

This clonotype showed up just a few times. This sequence joins TRBV7-9 and TRBJ2-3; D call uncertain. Germline V gene sequence: CDR1 SEHNR, CDR2 FQNEAQ (reference sequence). This CDR3 region has 13 residues. V gave up 7 bases and J gave up 10 bases, with 18 bases separating them. CDR3 amino acids: CASIDNGISAQYF. CDR3 coding DNA: TGTGCCAGCATCGATAATGGCATATCGGCGCAGTATTTT.

This clonotype showed up just a few times. V and J are TRBV27 and TRBJ2-7; unclear D gene. Trimming removed 5 bases at V and 0 bases at J, with 11 bases between. The germline V gene encodes CDR1 MNHEY and CDR2 SMNVEV (reference sequence). The CDR3 consists of 14 residues. CDR3 nucleotide sequence: TGTGCCAGCAGTAGCAGCCTTTCCTCCTACGAGCAGTACTTC. Protein sequence: CASSSSLSSYEQYF.

This clonotype was observed a few times. The rearrangement uses TRBV4-3 and TRBJ1-2; D gene ambiguous. The length of the CDR3 is 14 residues. The V end was cut by 1 base, the J end by 8 bases, with 14 bases between. Germline values: CDR1 LGHNA, CDR2 YSLEER. CDR3 nucleotides: TGCGCCAGCAGCCAAGGTTCCCAAATGGGGGGCTACACCTTC. Translating gives CASSQGSQMGGYTF.

This clonotype was counted a few times. The rearrangement links TRBV5-6 to TRBJ1-1; D might be TRBD1 (6 bases). The germline V gene encodes CDR1 SGHDT and CDR2 YYEEEE. Deletions cut 6 bases from V and 7 bases from J, with 13 bases between. CDR3 length: 12 residues. The CDR3 loop is CASTKAGDEAFF. In DNA form, the CDR3 reads TGTGCCAGCACCAAAGCAGGGGATGAAGCTTTCTTT.

This clonotype was observed a few times. The chain joins TRBV7-9 to TRBJ2-5; D gene uncertain. Matching the DNA end better, TRBJ2-7 makes the J call doubtful. CDR1 and CDR2 (germline): SEHNR, FQNEAQ (reference sequence). There are 13 residues in the CDR3. DNA for the CDR3: TGTGCCAGCAGCTTAGAGGTCGGAATCGAGCAGTACTTC. It specifies CASSLEVGIEQYF.

This chain connects TRBV20-1 to TRBJ2-3; D remains unclear. Trimming cost V 3 bases and J 1 base, with 14 bases left between them. Germline lookup yields CDR1 DFQATT and CDR2 SNEGSKA (reference sequence). The length of the CDR3 is 15 residues. The CDR3 sequence is CSARGINSRTDTQYF. Here the CDR3 DNA reads TGCAGTGCTAGGGGAATTAACTCTCGCACAGATACGCAGTATTTT.

This clonotype has just a few counts. CDR3 region: CASSLTGLAGVAQFF. CDR3 sequence (DNA): TGTGCCAGCAGCCTAACGGGACTAGCGGGAGTTGCGCAGTTCTTC. The chain uses TRBV14 and TRBJ2-1, with 14 bases identical to TRBD2. The CDR3 runs to 15 residues. V was clipped by 4 bases and J by 12 bases; unmatched bases: 8. Germline V gives CDR1 SGHDN, CDR2 FVKESK.

J is TRBJ1-1 and V is TRBV21-1; the table's TRBD1 call for D was not verified on the DNA. TRBV21-1 is tagged as a pseudogene. CDR3 size: 17 residues. The CDR3 nucleotides are TGTGCCAGCAGCAACTACCTTGACACGGGGCTGGGCACTGAAGCTTTCTTT. Its translation is CASSNYLDTGLGTEAFF.

This clonotype was recorded a few times. The chain carries TRBV24-1 and TRBJ1-2; D gene ambiguous. The CDR3 spans 11 residues. The V gene's germline CDR1 is KGHDR and CDR2 SFDVKD. The V gene lost 5 bases and the J gene lost 6 bases, with 6 bases spanning the gap. CDR3 in amino acids: CATSGGDGYTF. The CDR3 DNA reads as TGTGCCACCAGTGGGGGAGATGGCTACACCTTC.

For this clonotype: The junction does not match germline at one end; this may be a read error. V usage is TRBV12-3 or TRBV12-4 and J usage is TRBJ2-4; D perhaps matches TRBD2 (5 bases). This CDR3 is 16 amino acids long. As DNA, the CDR3 is TGTGCCAGCAGTCCACGGACGGTGCTAGCCAAAAACATGCAGTACTTC. As protein: CASSPRTVLAKNMQYF.

This clonotype was seen a few times. The genes are TRBV9 and TRBJ2-7; TRBD2 agrees at 10 bases. CDR1 is SGDLS, CDR2 YYNGEE, per germline. This CDR3 region has 15 residues. Trimming removed 4 bases from V and 4 bases from J; junction bases left unmatched: 8. The CDR3 is CASSPLLAGGYEQYF. In DNA, the CDR3 is TGTGCCAGCAGCCCTCTTTTAGCGGGAGGATACGAGCAGTACTTC. The whole variable domain, filled in from reference TRBV9 and TRBJ2-7, reads DSGVTQTPKHLITATGQRVTLRCSPRSGDLSVYWYQQSLDQGLQFLIQYYNGEERAKGNILERFSAQQFPDLHSELNLSSLELGDSALYFCASSPLLAGGYEQYFGPGTRLTVT.

In its sample, this clonotype was seen a few times. The genes are TRBV15 and TRBJ1-1, with D unclear. CDR1 LNHNV and CDR2 YYDKDF come from the germline V gene (reference sequence). This CDR3 region has 12 residues. Trimming removed 4 bases at V and 0 bases at J, with 3 bases between. CDR3: CATSNLNTEAFF. CDR3 bases: TGTGCCACCAGCAATTTGAACACTGAAGCTTTCTTT.

The CDR3: CASSQDYRQKYF. The CDR3 DNA reads as TGTGCCAGCAGCCAAGATTACAGACAAAAGTACTTC. The chain recombines TRBV3-1 with TRBJ2-7; no clear D gene. The CDR3 runs 12 residues. Germline lookup yields CDR1 LGHDT and CDR2 YNNKEL (reference sequence). Trimming stripped 0 bases from V and 11 bases from J, with 11 bases between.

This clonotype appeared a few times. The chain is built from TRBV11-2 and TRBJ2-1, with 9 bases matching TRBD1. The V gene's germline CDR1 is SGHAT and CDR2 FQNNGV. CDR3 length: 20 amino acids. V shed 6 bases, J shed 0 bases, and the junction held 18 bases outside the gene matches. The CDR3 DNA reads as TGTGCCAGCAGGGGATCCACCGGGACAGGGCGGTATAGCTCCTACAATGAGCAGTTCTTC. Amino acids: CASRGSTGTGRYSSYNEQFF. Full variable domain (remainder filled in from reference TRBV11-2 and TRBJ2-1): EAGVAQSPRYKIIEKRQSVAFWCNPISGHATLYWYQQILGQGPKLLIQFQNNGVVDDSQLPKDRFSAERLKGVDSTLKIQPAKLEDSAVYLCASRGSTGTGRYSSYNEQFFGPGTRLTVL.